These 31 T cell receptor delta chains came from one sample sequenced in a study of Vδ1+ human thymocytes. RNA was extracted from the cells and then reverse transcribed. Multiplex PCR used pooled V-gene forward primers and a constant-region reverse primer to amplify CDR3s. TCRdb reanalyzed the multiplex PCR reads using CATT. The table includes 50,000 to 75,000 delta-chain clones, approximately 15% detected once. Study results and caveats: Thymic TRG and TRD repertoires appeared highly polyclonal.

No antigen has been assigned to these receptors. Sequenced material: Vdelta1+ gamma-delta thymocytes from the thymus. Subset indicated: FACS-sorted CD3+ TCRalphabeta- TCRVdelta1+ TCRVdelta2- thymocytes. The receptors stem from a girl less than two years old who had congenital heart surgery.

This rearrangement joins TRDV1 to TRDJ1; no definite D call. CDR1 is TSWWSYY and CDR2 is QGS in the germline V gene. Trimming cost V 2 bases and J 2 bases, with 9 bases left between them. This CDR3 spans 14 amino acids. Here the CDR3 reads CALGEGVGTDKLIF. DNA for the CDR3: TGTGCTCTTGGGGAAGGAGTTGGGACCGATAAACTCATCTTT.

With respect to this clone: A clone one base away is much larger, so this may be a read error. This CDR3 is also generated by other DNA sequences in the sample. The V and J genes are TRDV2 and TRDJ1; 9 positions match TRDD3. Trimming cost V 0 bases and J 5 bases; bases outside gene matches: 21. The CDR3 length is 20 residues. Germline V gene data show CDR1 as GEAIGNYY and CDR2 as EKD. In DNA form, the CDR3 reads TGTGCCTGTGACACCGGTGGTCCCAGGCTGGGGGATCCCGACCCTGATAAACTCATCTTT. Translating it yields CACDTGGPRLGDPDPDKLIF.

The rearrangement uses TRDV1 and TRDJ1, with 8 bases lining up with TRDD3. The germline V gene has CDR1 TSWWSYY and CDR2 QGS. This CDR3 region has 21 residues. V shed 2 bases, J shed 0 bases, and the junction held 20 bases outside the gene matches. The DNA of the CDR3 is TGTGCTCTTGGGGAAAACTTACGACTGGGGGGTACTAGGAAGTACACCGATAAACTCATCTTT. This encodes CALGENLRLGGTRKYTDKLIF.

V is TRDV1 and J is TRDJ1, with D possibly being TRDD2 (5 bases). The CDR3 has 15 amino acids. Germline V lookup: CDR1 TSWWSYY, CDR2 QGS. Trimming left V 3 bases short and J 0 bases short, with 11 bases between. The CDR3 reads CALGDPNLYTDKLIF. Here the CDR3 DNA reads TGTGCTCTTGGGGATCCTAATTTGTACACCGATAAACTCATCTTT.

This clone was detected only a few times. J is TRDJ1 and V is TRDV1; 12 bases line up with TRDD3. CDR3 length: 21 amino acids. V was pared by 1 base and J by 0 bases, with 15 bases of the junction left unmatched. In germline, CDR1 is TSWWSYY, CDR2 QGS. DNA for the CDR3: TGTGCTCTTGGGGAACCGTTTTCCCCGACTGGGGGATACTCGCACACCGATAAACTCATCTTT. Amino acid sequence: CALGEPFSPTGGYSHTDKLIF.

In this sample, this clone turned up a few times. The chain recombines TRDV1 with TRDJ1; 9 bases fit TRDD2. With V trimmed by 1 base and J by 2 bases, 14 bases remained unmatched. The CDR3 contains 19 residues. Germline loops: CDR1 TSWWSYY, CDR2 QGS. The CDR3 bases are TGTGCTCTTGGGGAACCGTACCTTCCTACGGGCTGGGGGACCGATAAACTCATCTTT. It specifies CALGEPYLPTGWGTDKLIF.

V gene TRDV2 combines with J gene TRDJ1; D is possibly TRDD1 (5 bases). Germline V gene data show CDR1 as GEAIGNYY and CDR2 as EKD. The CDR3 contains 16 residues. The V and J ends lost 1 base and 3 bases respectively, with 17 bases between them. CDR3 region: CACDTPEREISDKLIF. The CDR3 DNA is TGTGCCTGTGACACTCCGGAGCGTGAAATCTCCGATAAACTCATCTTT.

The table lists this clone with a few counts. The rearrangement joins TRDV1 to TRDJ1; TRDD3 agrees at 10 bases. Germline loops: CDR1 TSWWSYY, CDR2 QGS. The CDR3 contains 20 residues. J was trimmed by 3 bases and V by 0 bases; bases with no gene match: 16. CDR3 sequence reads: CALGELRFPHTGGLADKLIF. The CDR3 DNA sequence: TGTGCTCTTGGGGAACTAAGGTTCCCGCATACTGGGGGATTGGCCGATAAACTCATCTTT.

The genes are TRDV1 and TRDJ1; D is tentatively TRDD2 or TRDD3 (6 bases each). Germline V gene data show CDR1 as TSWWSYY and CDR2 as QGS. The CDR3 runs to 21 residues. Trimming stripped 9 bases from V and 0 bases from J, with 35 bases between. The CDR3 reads CALYLPIGILGFYKYTDKLIF. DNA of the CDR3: TGTGCTCTGTACCTTCCCATAGGCATTCTGGGGTTTTATAAGTACACCGATAAACTCATCTTT.

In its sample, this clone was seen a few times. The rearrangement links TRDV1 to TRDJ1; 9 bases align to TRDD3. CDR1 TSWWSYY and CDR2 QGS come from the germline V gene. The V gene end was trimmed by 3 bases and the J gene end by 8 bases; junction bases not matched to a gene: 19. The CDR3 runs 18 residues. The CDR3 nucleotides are TGTGCTCTTGGGGATATCCTCCGACCCTTACTGGGGGAAAACAAACTCATCTTT. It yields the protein CALGDILRPLLGENKLIF.

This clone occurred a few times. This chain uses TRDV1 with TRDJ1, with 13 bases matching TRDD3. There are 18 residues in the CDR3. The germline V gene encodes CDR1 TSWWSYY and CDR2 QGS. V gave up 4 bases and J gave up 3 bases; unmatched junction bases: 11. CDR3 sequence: CALGARVLGDTLPDKLIF. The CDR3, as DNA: TGTGCTCTTGGGGCCCGGGTACTGGGGGATACGCTCCCCGATAAACTCATCTTT.

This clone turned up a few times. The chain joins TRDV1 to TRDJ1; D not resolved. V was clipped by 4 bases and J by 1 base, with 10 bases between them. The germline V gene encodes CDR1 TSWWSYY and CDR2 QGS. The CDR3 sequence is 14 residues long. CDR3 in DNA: TGTGCTCTTGGGGCGATTAGGGTCACCGATAAACTCATCTTT. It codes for CALGAIRVTDKLIF.

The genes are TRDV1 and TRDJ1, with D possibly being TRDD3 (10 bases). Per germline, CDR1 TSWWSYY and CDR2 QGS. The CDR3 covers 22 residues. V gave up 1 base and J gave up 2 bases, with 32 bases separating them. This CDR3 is CALGERPSYVVGGYRGTDKLIF. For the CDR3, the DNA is TGTGCTCTTGGGGAACGGCCTTCCTACGTCGTTGGGGGATACAGGGGAACCGATAAACTCATCTTT.

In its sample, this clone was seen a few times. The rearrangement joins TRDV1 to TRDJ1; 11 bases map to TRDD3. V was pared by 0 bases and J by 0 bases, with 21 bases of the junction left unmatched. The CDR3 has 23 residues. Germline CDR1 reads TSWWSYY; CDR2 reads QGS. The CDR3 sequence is CALGELSLPTKFWGIRYTDKLIF. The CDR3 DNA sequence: TGTGCTCTTGGGGAACTTAGCCTCCCTACGAAATTTTGGGGGATACGGTACACCGATAAACTCATCTTT.

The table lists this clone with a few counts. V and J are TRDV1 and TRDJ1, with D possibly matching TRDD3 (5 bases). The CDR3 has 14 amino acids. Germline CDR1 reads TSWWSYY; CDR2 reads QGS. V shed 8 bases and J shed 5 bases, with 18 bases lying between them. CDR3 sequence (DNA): TGTGCTCTTAATTTTCCGGGGACTACGGATAAACTCATCTTT. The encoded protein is CALNFPGTTDKLIF.

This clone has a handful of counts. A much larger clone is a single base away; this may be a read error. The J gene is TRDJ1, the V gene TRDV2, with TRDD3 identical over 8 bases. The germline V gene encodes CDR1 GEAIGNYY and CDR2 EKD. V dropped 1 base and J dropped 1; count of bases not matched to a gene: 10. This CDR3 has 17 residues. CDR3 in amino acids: CACDTSWGTVRTDKLIF. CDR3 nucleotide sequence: TGTGCCTGTGACACAAGCTGGGGGACAGTTCGCACCGATAAACTCATCTTT.

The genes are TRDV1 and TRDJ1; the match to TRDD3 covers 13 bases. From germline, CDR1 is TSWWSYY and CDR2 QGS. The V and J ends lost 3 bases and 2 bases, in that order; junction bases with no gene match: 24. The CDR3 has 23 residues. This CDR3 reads CALGDRFLRCTGGYAHRTDKLIF. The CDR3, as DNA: TGTGCTCTTGGGGACCGTTTCCTACGGTGCACTGGGGGATACGCCCACAGGACCGATAAACTCATCTTT.

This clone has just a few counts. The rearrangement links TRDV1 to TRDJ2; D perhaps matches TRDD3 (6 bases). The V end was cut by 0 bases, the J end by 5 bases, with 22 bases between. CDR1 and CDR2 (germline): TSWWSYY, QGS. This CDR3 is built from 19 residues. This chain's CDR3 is CALGELSGGGPPSTAQLFF. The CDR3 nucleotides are TGTGCTCTTGGGGAACTCTCAGGGGGGGGACCCCCCTCCACAGCACAACTCTTCTTT.

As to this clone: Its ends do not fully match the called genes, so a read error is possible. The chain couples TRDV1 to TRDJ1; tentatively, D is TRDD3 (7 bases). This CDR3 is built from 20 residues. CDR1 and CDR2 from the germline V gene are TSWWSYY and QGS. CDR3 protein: CALGLPTSSTGDLYTDKLIF. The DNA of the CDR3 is TGTGCTCTTGGGTTACCCACTTCCTCCACTGGGGATCTGTACACTGATAAACTCATCTTT.

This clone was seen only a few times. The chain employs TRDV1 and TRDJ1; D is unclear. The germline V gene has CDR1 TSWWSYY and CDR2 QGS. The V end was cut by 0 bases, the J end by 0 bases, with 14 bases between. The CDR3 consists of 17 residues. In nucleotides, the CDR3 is TGTGCTCTTGGGGAACTCTACCGAGGGAAAAACACCGATAAACTCATCTTT. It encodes CALGELYRGKNTDKLIF.

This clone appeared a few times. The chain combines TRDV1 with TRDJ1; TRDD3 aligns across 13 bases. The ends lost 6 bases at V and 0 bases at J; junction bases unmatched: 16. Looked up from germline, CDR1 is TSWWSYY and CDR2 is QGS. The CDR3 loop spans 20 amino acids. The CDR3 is CALGDAYPDWGIRDTDKLIF. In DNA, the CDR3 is TGTGCTCTTGGAGACGCCTACCCCGACTGGGGGATACGGGACACCGATAAACTCATCTTT.

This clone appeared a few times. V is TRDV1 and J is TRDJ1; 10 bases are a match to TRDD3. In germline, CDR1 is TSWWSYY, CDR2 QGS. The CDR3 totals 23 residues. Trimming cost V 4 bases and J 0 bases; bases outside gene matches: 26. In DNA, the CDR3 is TGTGCTCTTGGGGTCCCTAAACCATGCGAACGGGGGATACGCATTGAAGACACCGATAAACTCATCTTT. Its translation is CALGVPKPCERGIRIEDTDKLIF.

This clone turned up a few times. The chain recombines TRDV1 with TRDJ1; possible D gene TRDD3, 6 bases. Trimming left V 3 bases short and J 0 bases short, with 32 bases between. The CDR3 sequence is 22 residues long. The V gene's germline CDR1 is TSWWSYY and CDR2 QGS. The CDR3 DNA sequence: TGTGCTCTTGGGGAGGGACCTCCCTACCGGGTCTGGGGTTTACTGTACACCGATAAACTCATCTTT. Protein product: CALGEGPPYRVWGLLYTDKLIF.

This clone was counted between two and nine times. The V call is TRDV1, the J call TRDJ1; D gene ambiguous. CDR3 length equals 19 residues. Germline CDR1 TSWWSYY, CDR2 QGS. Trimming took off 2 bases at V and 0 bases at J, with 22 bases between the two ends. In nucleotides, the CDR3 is TGTGCTCTTGGGGAAGGTTTTCTACCCCACTGCCAAGACACCGATAAACTCATCTTT. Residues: CALGEGFLPHCQDTDKLIF.

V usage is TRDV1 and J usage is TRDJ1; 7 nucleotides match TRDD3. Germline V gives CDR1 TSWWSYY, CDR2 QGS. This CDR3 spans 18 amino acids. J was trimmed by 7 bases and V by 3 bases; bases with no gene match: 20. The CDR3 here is CALGDPTLLIGIPAKLIF. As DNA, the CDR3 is TGTGCTCTTGGGGACCCAACTCTCCTAATCGGGATACCCGCTAAACTCATCTTT.

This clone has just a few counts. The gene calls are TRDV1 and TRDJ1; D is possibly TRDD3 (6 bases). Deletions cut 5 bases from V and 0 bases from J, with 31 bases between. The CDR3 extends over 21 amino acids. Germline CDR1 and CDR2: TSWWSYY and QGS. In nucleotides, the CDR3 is TGTGCTCTTGGGCCCAAAGAGGGGGGGCCCGACCGGGGGACCGACACCGATAAACTCATCTTT. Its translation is CALGPKEGGPDRGTDTDKLIF.

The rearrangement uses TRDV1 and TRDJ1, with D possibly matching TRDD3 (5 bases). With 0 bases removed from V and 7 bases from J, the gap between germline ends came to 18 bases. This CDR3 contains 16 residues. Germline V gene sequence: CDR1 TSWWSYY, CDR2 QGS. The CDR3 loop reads CALGELGPTGAAKLIF. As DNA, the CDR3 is TGTGCTCTTGGGGAACTTGGCCCCACTGGTGCCGCTAAACTCATCTTT.

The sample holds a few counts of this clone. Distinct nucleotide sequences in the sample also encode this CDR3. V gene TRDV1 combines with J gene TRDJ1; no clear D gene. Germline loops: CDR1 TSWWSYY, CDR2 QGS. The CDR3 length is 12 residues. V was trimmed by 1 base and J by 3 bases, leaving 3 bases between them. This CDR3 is CALGEPADKLIF. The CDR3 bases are TGTGCTCTTGGGGAACCCGCCGATAAACTCATCTTT.

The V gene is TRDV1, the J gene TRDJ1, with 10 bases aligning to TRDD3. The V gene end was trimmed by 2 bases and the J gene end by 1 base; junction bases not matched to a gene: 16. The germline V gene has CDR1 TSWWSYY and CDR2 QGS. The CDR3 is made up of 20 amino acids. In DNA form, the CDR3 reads TGTGCTCTTGGGGAAAACGCCCCCGGACTGGGGGATGTTGGCACCGATAAACTCATCTTT. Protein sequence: CALGENAPGLGDVGTDKLIF.

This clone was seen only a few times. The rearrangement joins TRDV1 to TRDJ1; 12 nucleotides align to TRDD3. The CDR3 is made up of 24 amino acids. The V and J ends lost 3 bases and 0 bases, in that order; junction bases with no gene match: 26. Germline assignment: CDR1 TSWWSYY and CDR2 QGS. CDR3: CALGDRGGPYEYWGIPDYTDKLIF. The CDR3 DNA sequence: TGTGCTCTTGGGGACCGGGGGGGCCCATATGAATACTGGGGGATACCGGACTACACCGATAAACTCATCTTT.

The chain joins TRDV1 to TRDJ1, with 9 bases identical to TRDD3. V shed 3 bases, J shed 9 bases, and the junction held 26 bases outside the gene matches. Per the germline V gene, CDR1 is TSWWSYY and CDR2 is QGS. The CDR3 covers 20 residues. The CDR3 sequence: CALGDLPGSATLGDRGELIF. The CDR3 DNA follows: TGTGCTCTTGGGGACCTTCCCGGGTCGGCTACTTTGGGGGATAGAGGGGAACTCATCTTT.